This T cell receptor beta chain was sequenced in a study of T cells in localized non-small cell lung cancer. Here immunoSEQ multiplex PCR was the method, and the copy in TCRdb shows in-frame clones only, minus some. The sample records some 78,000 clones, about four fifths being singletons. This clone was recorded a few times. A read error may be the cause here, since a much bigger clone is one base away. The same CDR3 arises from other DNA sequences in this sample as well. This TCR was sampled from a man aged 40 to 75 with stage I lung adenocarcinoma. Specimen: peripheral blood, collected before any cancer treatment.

The CDR3 DNA sequence: TGTGCCAGCAGCTTCGACAGGACCGGGGAGCTGTTTTTT. Protein product: CASSFDRTGELFF. The gene calls are TRBV7-8 and TRBJ2-2, with D tentatively TRBD1 (6 bases). From germline, CDR1 is SGHVS and CDR2 FQNEAQ. The CDR3 loop spans 13 amino acids. V was shortened by 3 bases and J by 5 bases, with 7 bases between the two germline ends.